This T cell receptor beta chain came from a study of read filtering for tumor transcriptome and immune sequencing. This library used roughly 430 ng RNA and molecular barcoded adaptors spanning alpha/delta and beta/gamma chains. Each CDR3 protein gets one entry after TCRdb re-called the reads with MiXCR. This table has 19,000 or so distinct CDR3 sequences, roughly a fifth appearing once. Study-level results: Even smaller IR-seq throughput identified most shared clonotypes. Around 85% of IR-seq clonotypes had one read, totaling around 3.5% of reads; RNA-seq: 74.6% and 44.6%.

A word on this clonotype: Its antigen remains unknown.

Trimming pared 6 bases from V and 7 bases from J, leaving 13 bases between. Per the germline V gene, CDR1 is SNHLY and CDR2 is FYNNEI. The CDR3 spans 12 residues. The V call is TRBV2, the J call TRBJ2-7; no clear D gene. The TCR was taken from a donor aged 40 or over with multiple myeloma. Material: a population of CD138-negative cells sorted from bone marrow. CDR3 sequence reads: CASRGSPDEQYF. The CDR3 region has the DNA TGTGCCAGCAGGGGCAGTCCTGATGAGCAGTACTTC.